This TCR beta chain is from a study of molecular identifiers for immune sequencing clone quantification. For the study at large: Four portions were sequenced after RNA from roughly 18,000 or 92,000 naive CD8 cells was split five ways in replicates.

CDR1 is MNHNY, CDR2 SVGAGI, per germline (reference sequence). This CDR3 has 12 amino acids. V dropped 5 bases and J dropped 6 bases, with 10 bases sitting between them. Findings and caveats of the study: Highly expanded clone sizes could be underestimated by identical TCR molecules sharing a barcode. Clonotypes surpassing 20 RNA copies contained over 99% of effector molecules, versus under 1% in naive cells.

TCRdb passed the PCR reads through MiXCR, listing each CDR3 protein once. The sample contains about 640,000 distinct CDR3 sequences, 15% to 20% of which appear only once. This clonotype was found many times. Its specificity is unknown. The chain recombines TRBV6-6 with TRBJ1-1, with a weak D call TRBD1 (5 bases). The TCR comes from a human donor in good health. Some libraries in this study had Jurkat cell RNA spiked in. Specimen: naive CD8+ T cells from blood, with Jurkat cell RNA spiked in. Subset here: FACS-sorted CD8+CD4-CCR7+CD45RA+ naive T cells. CDR3 in amino acids: CASSPRDPEAFF. The CDR3 nucleotides are TGTGCCAGCAGTCCCCGGGACCCTGAAGCTTTCTTT.